The entry below describes one T cell receptor (beta chain). With a much larger clone just one base away, this may be a read error. The CDR3 has 14 amino acids. Germline V gives CDR1 SEHNR, CDR2 FQNEAQ (reference sequence). The people who gave samples were healthy Caucasians from Russia, aged roughly 6 to 100. For every donor, a draw yielded roughly 9.3 milliliters of peripheral blood. Sample-barcoded 5' priming and a J-beta primer mix drove a second PCR of 7 to 11 cycles. Each CDR3 protein is one row after TCRdb ran MiXCR on the 5' RACE reads. Among some 930,000 distinct CDR3 sequences listed, roughly 29% were seen once. The sample belongs to a study of blood T cells in healthy people across ages. The sample also formed part of further work on T cells of mothers and their children. That publication notes: Related mother-child pairs shared marginally more repertoire than unrelated pairs, though not significantly.

The chain joins TRBV7-9 to TRBJ2-7; D is unresolved. This TCR was recovered from a woman aged 40 to 50 in good health. Sequencing was done on a sample of blood. The CDR3 here is CASSLRGVSCEQYF. The CDR3 DNA sequence: TGTGCCAGCAGCTTAAGAGGCGTCTCCTGCGAGCAGTACTTC. The full variable domain, in which reference TRBV7-9 and TRBJ2-7 provide the parts outside the CDR3, is DTGVSQNPRHKITKRGQNVTFRCDPISEHNRLYWYRQTLGQGPEFLTYFQNEAQLEKSRLLSDRFSAERPKGSFSTLEIQRTEQGDSAMYLCASSLRGVSCEQYFGPGTRLTVT.